These 21 T cell receptor beta chains share one sample of origin, sequenced in a study of blood T cell repertoires in COVID-19. The repertoire was sequenced with immunoSEQ multiplex PCR; TCRdb's copy has only in-frame clones and lacks some. Of more than 65,000 clones listed, about 79% are singletons. The sample consisted of peripheral blood. These receptors all stem from a woman aged 50 to 65 with acute or convalescent COVID-19.

This chain links TRBV5-5 with TRBJ1-6, with 8 bases fitting TRBD1. Germline V gene sequence: CDR1 SGHKS, CDR2 YYEKEE (reference sequence). V gave up 1 base and J gave up 8 bases; unmatched junction bases: 8. CDR3 length: 16 amino acids. The CDR3 coding sequence is TGTGCCAGCAGCTTGTTCCCGGACAGGGATGATTCACCCCTCCACTTT. Amino acids: CASSLFPDRDDSPLHF.

This chain uses TRBV21-1 with TRBJ1-2; TRBD1 is taken as the D call from the table, unchecked against the DNA. TRBV21-1 is termed a pseudogene. CDR3 length: 13 amino acids. The CDR3: CASIVCGQGMYTF. For the CDR3, the DNA is TGTGCCAGCATAGTTTGTGGACAGGGGATGTACACCTTC.

This clone appeared a few times. The chain joins TRBV6-5 to TRBJ1-6; no clear D. V was cut by 5 bases and J by 4 bases, with 12 bases left in between. Germline V CDR1 and CDR2: MNHEY, SVGAGI. The CDR3 is 15 residues long. The CDR3 bases are TGTGCCAGCAGTATGAGGACGGGATATAATTCACCCCTCCACTTT. This translates into CASSMRTGYNSPLHF.

The rearrangement uses TRBV30 and TRBJ1-2, with a tentative D call TRBD1 (5 bases). The ends were cut back, 0 bases at V and 3 bases at J, with 11 bases in the middle. The CDR3 runs to 14 residues. Germline V gives CDR1 GTSNPN, CDR2 SVGIG (reference sequence). The DNA for the CDR3 is TGTGCCTGGAGTGTACGAGACAGTCACTATGGCTACACCTTC. Protein sequence: CAWSVRDSHYGYTF.

V usage is TRBV18 and J usage is TRBJ2-6, with 7 bases identical to TRBD2. The V segment lost 6 bases and the J segment 0 bases; nucleotides outside the gene matches: 5. From germline, CDR1 is KGHSH and CDR2 LQKENI. There are 16 residues in the CDR3. The CDR3 reads CASSSGGNSGANVLTF. The CDR3 nucleotides read TGTGCCAGCTCCTCCGGGGGGAACTCTGGGGCCAACGTCCTGACTTTC. Full variable domain (rest looked up from reference TRBV18 and TRBJ2-6): NAGVMQNPRHLVRRRGQEARLRCSPMKGHSHVYWYRQLPEEGLKFMVYLQKENIIDESGMPKERFSAEFPKEGPSILRIQQVVRGDSAAYFCASSSGGNSGANVLTFGAGSRLTVL.

This chain joins TRBV7-2 and TRBJ1-2; a possible D gene is TRBD1 (6 bases). V gave up 6 bases and J gave up 8 bases, with 25 bases separating them. Germline V gene lookup returns CDR1 SGHTA and CDR2 FQGNSA. The length of the CDR3 is 16 residues. The CDR3 DNA is TGTGCCAGCAGTTTGAGACAGGCCACTCTTCCGGGGGGCTACACCTTC. This translates into CASSLRQATLPGGYTF.

The chain has TRBV27 and TRBJ2-7; D is perhaps TRBD1 (5 bases). The V gene's germline CDR1 is MNHEY and CDR2 SMNVEV (reference sequence). Deletions cut 5 bases from V and 6 bases from J, with 17 bases between. The CDR3 length is 14 residues. The CDR3 loop is CASSKRMPQGEQYF. The CDR3, as DNA: TGTGCCAGCAGTAAACGGATGCCGCAGGGCGAGCAGTACTTC.

This clone was observed a handful of times. The rearrangement joins TRBV3-1 (or the pseudogene TRBV3-2) to TRBJ1-5, with 7 bases lining up with TRBD1. The length of the CDR3 is 15 residues. Germline CDR1 LGHDT, CDR2 YNNKEL (reference sequence). V lost 4 bases and J lost 1; bases outside the gene matches: 4. CDR3 residues: CASSRSRGSNQPQHF. CDR3 in DNA: TGTGCCAGCAGCCGGTCCAGGGGGAGCAATCAGCCCCAGCATTTT.

The chain is built from TRBV7-2 and TRBJ1-2; no clear D. This CDR3 is built from 14 residues. The V end was cut by 1 base, the J end by 5 bases, with 11 bases between. Germline V gene sequence: CDR1 SGHTA, CDR2 FQGNSA. CDR3 sequence (DNA): TGTGCCAGCAGCTTAGATTTGGGAGGGTATGGCTACACCTTC. Protein: CASSLDLGGYGYTF.

CDR3 DNA: TGTGCCAGTAGTATAATCGACCCCGCGGGGACCCAGTACTTC. Translation: CASSIIDPAGTQYF. The V and J genes are TRBV19 and TRBJ2-5, with D tentatively TRBD2 (5 bases). This CDR3 contains 14 residues. V lost 2 bases, J lost 7 bases, and 14 bases lay in between. Germline CDR1 reads LNHDA; CDR2 reads SQIVND (reference sequence).

This chain joins TRBV6-1 and TRBJ1-3, with 8 positions matching TRBD1. V lost 4 bases, J lost 3 bases, and 17 bases stayed unmatched. Per germline, CDR1 MNHNS and CDR2 SASEGT. The CDR3 loop spans 19 amino acids. For the CDR3, the DNA is TGTGCCAGCAGTGTAAGGGCAGCAGGGGGCGCAGGAAATGGAAACACCATATATTTT. Encoded protein: CASSVRAAGGAGNGNTIYF.

The gene calls are TRBV30 and TRBJ2-7, with 10 bases matching TRBD1. The germline V gene has CDR1 GTSNPN and CDR2 SVGIG (reference sequence). J lost 2 bases, V lost 3 bases, and 7 bases had no gene match. There are 15 residues in the CDR3. CDR3: CAWRNRDRGAYEQYF. The CDR3 DNA reads as TGTGCCTGGAGGAATCGGGACAGGGGTGCCTACGAGCAGTACTTC.

The chain uses TRBV30 and TRBJ2-3; the match to TRBD2 covers 7 bases. J was trimmed by 0 bases and V by 8 bases; bases with no gene match: 2. CDR1 is GTSNPN and CDR2 is SVGIG in the germline V gene (reference sequence). This CDR3 has 12 amino acids. Here the CDR3 reads CARDYSTDTQYF. The CDR3 DNA follows: TGTGCCCGGGACTACAGCACAGATACGCAGTATTTT.

The chain is built from TRBV6-2 or TRBV6-3 and TRBJ2-7, with TRBD2 identical over 12 bases. Losses at the gene ends were 6 bases for V and 4 bases for J; bases not matched to a gene: 13. Germline loops: CDR1 MNHEY, CDR2 SVGEGT. This CDR3 spans 17 amino acids. The CDR3 region has the DNA TGTGCCAGCAGCCCAACTAGCGGGGGGCGCGGTCTTTACGAGCAGTACTTC. This gives the protein CASSPTSGGRGLYEQYF.

The chain combines TRBV4-1 with TRBJ2-7, with 14 nucleotides matching TRBD2. CDR1 and CDR2 (germline): MGHRA, YSYEKL. Trimming took 1 base from V and 2 from J; bases not matched to a gene: 1. The CDR3 consists of 16 residues. The CDR3 loop is CASSQGGLAGAYEQYF. The CDR3 coding sequence is TGCGCCAGCAGCCAAGGGGGACTAGCGGGAGCCTACGAGCAGTACTTC.

The chain employs TRBV19 and TRBJ1-1, with TRBD1 matching over 7 bases. CDR3 size: 15 residues. Germline V gene data show CDR1 as LNHDA and CDR2 as SQIVND (reference sequence). J lost 0 bases, V lost 6 bases, and 7 bases had no gene match. The CDR3 reads CASRENRGVNTEAFF. The DNA of the CDR3 is TGTGCCAGTAGGGAAAACAGGGGTGTGAACACTGAAGCTTTCTTT.

The rearrangement links TRBV7-2 to TRBJ2-5; 8 bases agree with TRBD2. CDR1 and CDR2 from the germline V gene are SGHTA and FQGNSA. This CDR3 is built from 16 residues. After removal of 2 bases from V and 4 bases from J, the junction contained 9 bases not matched to a gene. Here the CDR3 DNA reads TGTGCCAGCAGCTTAAGCGGGAGTGGGGGAAGAGAGACCCAGTACTTC. It encodes CASSLSGSGGRETQYF.

This rearrangement joins TRBV6-5 to TRBJ2-3, with D tentatively TRBD2 (5 bases). V lost 8 bases to trimming and J lost 1 base, with 10 bases between them. The CDR3 spans 13 residues. The germline V gene encodes CDR1 MNHEY and CDR2 SVGAGI. The CDR3 sequence is CASRNSGTDTQYF. The CDR3, as DNA: TGTGCCAGCCGGAATAGCGGCACAGATACGCAGTATTTT.

The chain's CDR3 is CASSQDLGGSGFYEQYF. DNA of the CDR3: TGCGCCAGCAGCCAAGATTTGGGTGGGTCCGGGTTCTACGAGCAGTACTTC. The V gene is TRBV4-1, the J gene TRBJ2-7; D ambiguous. V dropped 0 bases and J dropped 3 bases, with 18 bases sitting between them. Looked up from germline, CDR1 is MGHRA and CDR2 is YSYEKL. The CDR3 is 17 amino acids.

The rearrangement links TRBV7-3 to TRBJ2-7; D might be TRBD2 (6 bases). Germline CDR1 reads SGHTA; CDR2 reads FQGTGA. The CDR3 has 13 amino acids. V was clipped by 5 bases and J by 2 bases, with 10 bases between them. CDR3 coding DNA: TGTGCCAGCAGCAAAGGGACTGCCTACGAGCAGTACTTC. Translated, it gives CASSKGTAYEQYF.

In this sample, this clone turned up once. V is TRBV2 and J is TRBJ2-3, with 8 bases matching TRBD1. This CDR3 comprises 15 residues. V trimming: 4 bases; J trimming: 7 bases; junction bases outside the gene matches: 10. Germline CDR1 and CDR2: SNHLY and FYNNEI. CDR3 coding DNA: TGTGCCAGCAGTGGGCGAGGACAGGGAATTTATACGCAGTATTTT. Translated, it gives CASSGRGQGIYTQYF. The complete variable domain, with remaining parts taken from reference TRBV2 and TRBJ2-3, reads EPEVTQTPSHQVTQMGQEVILRCVPISNHLYFYWYRQILGQKVEFLVSFYNNEISEKSEIFDDQFSVERPDGSNFTLKIRSTKLEDSAMYFCASSGRGQGIYTQYFGPGTRLTVL.